The 17 T cell receptor beta chains below were found in one sample sequenced in a study of CD8+ T cells in alopecia areata. The treatment was: oral pan-JAK inhibitor, 5-10 mg twice daily. Sequencing relied on a cDNA template that was reverse transcribed from extracted RNA. The table came from immunoSEQ multiplex PCR; TCRdb's copy has only in-frame clones and leaves some out. The table lists some 80,000 clones, roughly 66% of them singletons. The sample consisted of CD8+ T cells sorted from blood, taken at week 24, from a patient treated with tofacitinib. Receptors were obtained from a human donor with alopecia areata.

J is TRBJ2-1 and V is TRBV5-6; perhaps TRBD2 as D (6 bases). The V end was cut by 4 bases, the J end by 7 bases, with 9 bases between. Germline V gene sequence: CDR1 SGHDT, CDR2 YYEEEE. CDR3 length: 12 amino acids. CDR3 nucleotide sequence: TGTGCCAGCAGCCCCGGGGGTAATGAGCAGTTCTTC. Translation: CASSPGGNEQFF.

The chain carries TRBV18 and TRBJ2-1; 9 nucleotides line up with TRBD2. Germline CDR1 KGHSH, CDR2 LQKENI. The CDR3 length is 13 residues. The junction had 6 bases not matched to a gene; V was cut back by 7 bases and J by 8 bases. The CDR3 DNA sequence: TGTGCCAGCTACGGGGAGCGGGGGGATGAGCAGTTCTTC. Translated, it gives CASYGERGDEQFF.

This chain uses TRBV7-9 with TRBJ1-2; D call uncertain. V was trimmed by 4 bases and J by 7 bases, leaving 19 bases between them. The CDR3 is 15 residues long. From germline, CDR1 is SEHNR and CDR2 FQNEAQ (reference sequence). This CDR3 is CASSSTNFRVGGYTF. As DNA, the CDR3 is TGTGCCAGCAGCTCCACCAACTTTAGGGTTGGTGGCTACACCTTC.

The chain combines TRBV27 with TRBJ2-7, with D perhaps TRBD2 (6 bases). Per germline, CDR1 MNHEY and CDR2 SMNVEV (reference sequence). Trimming removed 5 bases at V and 3 bases at J, with 20 bases between. CDR3 size: 16 residues. This CDR3 is CASSTYRGGLLYEQYF. The CDR3 region has the DNA TGTGCCAGCAGTACGTACCGGGGAGGCCTCCTCTACGAGCAGTACTTC.

The chain carries TRBV5-1 and TRBJ2-2, with 13 bases matching TRBD2. There are 17 residues in the CDR3. With V trimmed by 4 bases and J by 7 bases, 10 bases remained unmatched. Germline V gene data show CDR1 as SGHRS and CDR2 as YFSETQ. DNA of the CDR3: TGCGCCAGCAGCCAGGGACTAGCGGGGATACAAGGCGGGGAGCTGTTTTTT. Translation gives CASSQGLAGIQGGELFF.

The rearrangement links TRBV29-1 to TRBJ1-3; D gene unclear. The CDR3 covers 14 residues. V gave up 4 bases and J gave up 0 bases, with 10 bases separating them. Germline V CDR1 and CDR2: SQVTM, ANQGSEA. The CDR3 DNA follows: TGCAGCGTTGGCGGGATCGGCTCTGGAAACACCATATATTTT. It is translated as CSVGGIGSGNTIYF.

In DNA, the CDR3 is TGTGCCAGCGGGGCGGCGGGAGCCACTCTTCAAGAGACCCAGTACTTC. Residues: CASGAAGATLQETQYF. J is TRBJ2-5 and V is TRBV7-6, with 7 bases lining up with TRBD2. J lost 2 bases, V lost 8 bases, and 14 bases had no gene match. There are 16 residues in the CDR3. Per the germline V gene, CDR1 is SGHVS and CDR2 is FNYEAQ.

The genes are TRBV4-1 and TRBJ2-5; D is ambiguous. The CDR3 length is 14 residues. Between the trimmed V and J ends, which lost 4 bases and 2 bases, there was a span of 11 bases. From germline, CDR1 is MGHRA and CDR2 YSYEKL. The CDR3 DNA reads as TGCGCCAGCAGCCCATTACTTAATCAAGAGACCCAGTACTTC. It yields the protein CASSPLLNQETQYF.

V is TRBV27 and J is TRBJ1-2; TRBD1 might be the D (5 bases). The CDR3 covers 15 residues. Germline CDR1 is MNHEY and CDR2 is SMNVEV (reference sequence). Trimming shortened V by 2 bases and J by 4 bases, and 14 bases separated the two germline ends. The CDR3 bases are TGTGCCAGCAGTTTAGCTGGGGGGATGGGCTATGGCTACACCTTC. Amino acids: CASSLAGGMGYGYTF.

This clone was seen only a few times. The J gene is TRBJ2-2, the V gene TRBV19, with a tentative D call TRBD2 (5 bases). The V and J ends lost 7 bases and 3 bases respectively, with 6 bases between them. Germline loops: CDR1 LNHDA, CDR2 SQIVND (reference sequence). The CDR3 has 12 amino acids. CDR3 sequence reads: CASKGDTGELFF. The CDR3 DNA follows: TGTGCCAGTAAGGGAGACACCGGGGAGCTGTTTTTT.

Sample share makes this clone medium-sized. V usage is TRBV27 and J usage is TRBJ2-2; D not certain. The V end was cut by 3 bases, the J end by 4 bases, with 15 bases between. The CDR3 has 16 residues. Per germline, CDR1 MNHEY and CDR2 SMNVEV (reference sequence). In nucleotides, the CDR3 is TGTGCCAGCAGTTTGTATTCTAAACTAATCACCGGGGAGCTGTTTTTT. The encoded protein is CASSLYSKLITGELFF.

The J gene is TRBJ2-7, the V gene TRBV18; 10 nucleotides align to TRBD1. J lost 3 bases, V lost 3 bases, and 5 bases had no gene match. This CDR3 has 15 amino acids. The germline V gene encodes CDR1 KGHSH and CDR2 LQKENI. The CDR3 DNA reads TGTGCCAGCTCACCCGGGACAGGGGCTCTCTACGAGCAGTACTTC. Protein: CASSPGTGALYEQYF. The full variable domain, its missing parts supplied by reference TRBV18 and TRBJ2-7, is NAGVMQNPRHLVRRRGQEARLRCSPMKGHSHVYWYRQLPEEGLKFMVYLQKENIIDESGMPKERFSAEFPKEGPSILRIQQVVRGDSAAYFCASSPGTGALYEQYFGPGTRLTVT.

The chain recombines TRBV7-9 with TRBJ2-5; D call uncertain. V was shortened by 4 bases and J by 4 bases, with 7 bases between the two germline ends. Germline CDR1 is SEHNR and CDR2 is FQNEAQ (reference sequence). This CDR3 comprises 12 residues. The CDR3 region is CASSSGLETQYF. In DNA, the CDR3 is TGTGCCAGCAGCTCCGGTCTAGAGACCCAGTACTTC.

J is TRBJ2-2 and V is TRBV7-3; D unclear. CDR1 SGHTA and CDR2 FQGTGA come from the germline V gene. CDR3 length: 12 amino acids. The V end was cut by 6 bases, the J end by 4 bases, with 6 bases between. DNA for the CDR3: TGTGCCAGCAGTTACCCCACCGGGGAGCTGTTTTTT. It translates to CASSYPTGELFF.

The chain employs TRBV7-9 and TRBJ2-7, with D perhaps assigned TRBD1 or TRBD2 (5 bases each). V was cut by 0 bases and J by 2 bases, with 5 bases left in between. Germline V CDR1 and CDR2: SEHNR, FQNEAQ (reference sequence). CDR3 size: 13 residues. CDR3 nucleotide sequence: TGTGCCAGCAGCTTAGCGGGGGCCTACGAGCAGTACTTC. It specifies CASSLAGAYEQYF.

This rearrangement joins TRBV4-3 to TRBJ2-7; TRBD2 aligns across 12 bases. Losses at the gene ends were 5 bases for V and 1 base for J; bases not matched to a gene: 3. Germline CDR1 and CDR2: LGHNA and YSLEER. This CDR3 contains 15 residues. CDR3 sequence reads: CASSSTSGSSYEQYF. In DNA form, the CDR3 reads TGCGCCAGCAGCTCGACTAGCGGGAGTTCCTACGAGCAGTACTTC.

This clone occurred once. The chain has TRBV18 and TRBJ1-1; D remains unclear. V was pared by 1 base and J by 2 bases, with 2 bases between. Germline lookup yields CDR1 KGHSH and CDR2 LQKENI. The CDR3 totals 12 residues. The CDR3 DNA reads TGTGCCAGCTCACCACTAAACACTGAAGCTTTCTTT. Amino acids: CASSPLNTEAFF.